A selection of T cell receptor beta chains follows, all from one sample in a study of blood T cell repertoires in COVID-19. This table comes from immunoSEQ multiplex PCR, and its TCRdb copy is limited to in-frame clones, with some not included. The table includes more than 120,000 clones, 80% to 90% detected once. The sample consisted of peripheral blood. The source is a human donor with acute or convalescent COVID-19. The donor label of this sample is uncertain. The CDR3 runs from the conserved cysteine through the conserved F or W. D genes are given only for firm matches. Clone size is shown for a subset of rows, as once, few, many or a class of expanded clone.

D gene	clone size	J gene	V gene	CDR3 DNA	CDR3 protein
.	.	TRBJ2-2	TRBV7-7	TGTGCTAGCAGTAGACAGAACACCGGGGAGCTGTTTTTT	CASSRQNTGELFF
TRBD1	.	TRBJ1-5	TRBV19	TGTGCCAGTAGTGCCGGGACAGATAATCAGCCCCAGCATTTT	CASSAGTDNQPQHF
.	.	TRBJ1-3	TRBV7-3	TGTGCCAGCAGCTCAGGGCAGACTGGAAACACCATATATTTT	CASSSGQTGNTIYF
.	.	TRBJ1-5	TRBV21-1	TGTGCCAGCAGTCCCAAAATGAGCTACACAAGGGAGGACAATCAGCCCCAGCATTTT	CASSPKMSYTREDNQPQHF
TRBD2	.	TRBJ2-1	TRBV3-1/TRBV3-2	TGTGCCAGCAGCCAAGGGTCTAGCGGGGGCAACGAGCAGTTCTTC	CASSQGSSGGNEQFF
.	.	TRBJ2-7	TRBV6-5	TGTGCCAGCAGTTACTCGACGCAGGGTACCCCCTACGAGCAGTACTTC	CASSYSTQGTPYEQYF
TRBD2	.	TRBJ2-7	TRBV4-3	TGCGCCAGCAGCCAAGCAACTAGCGGGGGAGTCCCCTACGAGCAGTACTTC	CASSQATSGGVPYEQYF
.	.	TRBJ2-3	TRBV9	TGTGCCAGCAGCGTAACGTCGGGGACTAGCACAGATACGCAGTATTTT	CASSVTSGTSTDTQYF
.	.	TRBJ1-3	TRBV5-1	TGCGCCAGCAGCACCCAGGGCTCTGGAAACACCATATATTTT	CASSTQGSGNTIYF
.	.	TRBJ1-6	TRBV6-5	TGTGCCAGCAGTTACGCCAGTGATTCACCCCTCCACTTT	CASSYASDSPLHF
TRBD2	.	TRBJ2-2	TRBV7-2	TGTGCCAGCAGCTCCGGAGCGGGGGGGCTAACCGGGGAGCTGTTTTTT	CASSSGAGGLTGELFF
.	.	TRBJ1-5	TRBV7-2	TGTGCCAGCAGCTTAGGCAGGGCATTATTCAATCAGCCCCAGCATTTT	CASSLGRALFNQPQHF
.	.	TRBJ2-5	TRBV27	TGTGCCAGCAGTTTATCCCAGGTATCAGAGACCCAGTACTTC	CASSLSQVSETQYF
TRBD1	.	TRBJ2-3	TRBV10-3	TGTGCCATCGGCAAACAGGGGGCAACAGATACGCAGTATTTT	CAIGKQGATDTQYF
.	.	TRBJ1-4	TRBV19	TGTGCCAGTAGTATCAGGGTTCAGAATGAAAAACTGTTTTTT	CASSIRVQNEKLFF
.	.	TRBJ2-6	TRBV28	TGTGCCAGCAGCCCAAGGGGCCCTGGGGCCAACGTCCTGACTTTC	CASSPRGPGANVLTF
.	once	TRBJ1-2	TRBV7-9	TGTGCCAGCAGCTTAGAAGCGGGAACCAACTATGGCTACACCTTC	CASSLEAGTNYGYTF
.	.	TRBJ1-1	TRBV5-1	TGCGCCAGCAGCTTTTCTATGAACACTGAAGCTTTCTTT	CASSFSMNTEAFF
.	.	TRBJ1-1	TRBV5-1	TGCGCCAGCAGCCAACAAGTGGGAGCCACTGAAGCTTTCTTT	CASSQQVGATEAFF
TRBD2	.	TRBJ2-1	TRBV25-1	TGTGCCAGCAGTGTCGGCCTAGCGGGTCGGAATGAGCAGTTCTTC	CASSVGLAGRNEQFF
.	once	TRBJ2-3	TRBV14	TGTGCCAGCAGACAACTAGCTGCAGATACGCAGTATTTT	CASRQLAADTQYF
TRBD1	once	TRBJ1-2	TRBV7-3	TGTGCCAGCAGTAGACCCGGACAGGGGGCAGGCTATGGCTACACCTTC	CASSRPGQGAGYGYTF
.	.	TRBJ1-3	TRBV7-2	TGTGCCAGCAGATTGATGGGAGTTCCCATATATTTT	CASRLMGVPIYF
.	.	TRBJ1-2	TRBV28	TGTGCCAGCAGTTTATTAATCGCCCAGGGAGGTCCAGCTAACTATGGCTACACCTTC	CASSLLIAQGGPANYGYTF
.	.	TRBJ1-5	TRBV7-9	TGTGCCAGCAGCTTCGGACAGTATAGCAATCAGCCCCAGCATTTT	CASSFGQYSNQPQHF
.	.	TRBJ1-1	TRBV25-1	TGTGCCAGTGGACCCAGGGTGGATGGGACTGAAGCTTTCTTT	CASGPRVDGTEAFF
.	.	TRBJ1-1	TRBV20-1	TGCAGTGCTAGTCTTCCCACTGAAGCTTTCTTT	CSASLPTEAFF
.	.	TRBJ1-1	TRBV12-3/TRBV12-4	TGTGCCAGCAGTTCTCTAACGAACACTGAAGCTTTCTTT	CASSSLTNTEAFF
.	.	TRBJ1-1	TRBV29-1	TGCAGCGCAAAACAGGAAATGAACACTGAAGCTTTCTTT	CSAKQEMNTEAFF
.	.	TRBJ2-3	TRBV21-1	TGTGCCAGCAGCAAAGGTTCCGCCCCGCTGGGCGGAGGATATCCGGGGTATAGCACAGATACGCAGTATTTT	CASSKGSAPLGGGYPGYSTDTQYF
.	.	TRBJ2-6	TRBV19	TGTGCCAGTACGAGTTTGGCTGGGGCCAACGTCCTGACTTTC	CASTSLAGANVLTF
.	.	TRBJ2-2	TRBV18	TGTGCCAGCTCACGCCGTGGGCCTGAAGGTCACGGGGAGCTGTTTTTT	CASSRRGPEGHGELFF
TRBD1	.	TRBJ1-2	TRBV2	TGTGCCAGCAGCCCTAGGACAGGGGGCGTATATGGCTACACCTTC	CASSPRTGGVYGYTF
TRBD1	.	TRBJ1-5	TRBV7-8	TGTGCCAGCAGCTTAGCGGCGGGACAGGGAACTCAGCCCCAGCATTTT	CASSLAAGQGTQPQHF
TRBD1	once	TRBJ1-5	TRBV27	TGTGCCAGCAGGCCAGGGACAGGGGGGAATCAGCCCCAGCATTTT	CASRPGTGGNQPQHF
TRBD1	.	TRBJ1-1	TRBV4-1	TGCGCCAGCAGCCAAGACAGGGGGGACACTGAAGCTTTCTTT	CASSQDRGDTEAFF
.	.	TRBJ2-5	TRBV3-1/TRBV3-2	TGTGCCAGCAGCCAGGAGGGTAGGACCCAGTACTTC	CASSQEGRTQYF
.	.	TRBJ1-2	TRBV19	TGTGCCAGTACCCCCCTGGGAGGGGACTTCTATGGCTACACCTTC	CASTPLGGDFYGYTF
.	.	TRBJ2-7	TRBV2	TGTGCCAGCAGAGTGCGACCGGGACAAAGCTCCTACGAGCAGTACTTC	CASRVRPGQSSYEQYF
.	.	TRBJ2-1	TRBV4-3	TGCGCCAGCAGCCTGGGTAAGAGGAATGAGCAGTTCTTC	CASSLGKRNEQFF
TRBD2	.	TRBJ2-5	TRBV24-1	TGTGCCACCAGTGATTTAGGAACTAGCGGGAGATTGGAGACCCAGTACTTC	CATSDLGTSGRLETQYF
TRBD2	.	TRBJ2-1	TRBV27	TGTGCCAGCAGTCTCCGACTGGCGGGAGTCATCCACAATGAGCAGTTCTTC	CASSLRLAGVIHNEQFF
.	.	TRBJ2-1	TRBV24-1	TGTGCCACCAGTGACCGGGTTGATCGTCGGTTCTTC	CATSDRVDRRFF
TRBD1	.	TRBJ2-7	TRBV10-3	TGTGCCATCAGTCCCCTTCAAGGACAGGGAGTCTACGAGCAGTACTTC	CAISPLQGQGVYEQYF
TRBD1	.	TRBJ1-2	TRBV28	TGTGCCAGCAGTTTGGCGACAGGGATGAAGTATGGCTACACCTTC	CASSLATGMKYGYTF
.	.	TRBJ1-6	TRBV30	TGTGCCTGGAGTGTATTGGCAGAATTTTATAATTCACCCCTCCACTTT	CAWSVLAEFYNSPLHF
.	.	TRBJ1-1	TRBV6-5	TGTGCCAGCAGTTCCCCGGGAGGGGTGAACACTGAAGCTTTCTTT	CASSSPGGVNTEAFF
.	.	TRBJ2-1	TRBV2	TGTGCCAGCACTGAGCGGAGTGAGCAGTTCTTC	CASTERSEQFF